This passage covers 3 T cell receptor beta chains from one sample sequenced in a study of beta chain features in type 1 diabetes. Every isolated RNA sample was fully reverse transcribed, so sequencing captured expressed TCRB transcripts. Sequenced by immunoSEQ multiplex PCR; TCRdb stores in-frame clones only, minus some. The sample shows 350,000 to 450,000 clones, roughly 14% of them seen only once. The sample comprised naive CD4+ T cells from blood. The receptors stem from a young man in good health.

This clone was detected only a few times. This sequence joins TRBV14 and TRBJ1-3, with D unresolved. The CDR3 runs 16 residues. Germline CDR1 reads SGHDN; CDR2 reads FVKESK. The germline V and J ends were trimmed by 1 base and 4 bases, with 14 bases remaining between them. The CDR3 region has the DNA TGTGCCAGCAGCCAAGGGTTATCGACTGCCGGAAACACCATATATTTT. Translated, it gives CASSQGLSTAGNTIYF.

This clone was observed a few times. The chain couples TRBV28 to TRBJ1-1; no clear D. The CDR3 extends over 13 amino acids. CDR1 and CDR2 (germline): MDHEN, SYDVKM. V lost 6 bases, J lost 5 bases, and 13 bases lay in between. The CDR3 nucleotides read TGTGCCAGCAGAGTGGGGTTGAGGACTGAAGCTTTCTTT. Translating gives CASRVGLRTEAFF.

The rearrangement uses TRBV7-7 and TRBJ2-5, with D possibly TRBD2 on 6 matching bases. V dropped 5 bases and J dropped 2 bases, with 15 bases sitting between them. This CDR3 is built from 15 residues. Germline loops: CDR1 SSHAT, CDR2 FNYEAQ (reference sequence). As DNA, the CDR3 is TGTGCCAGCAGCATACAAGCGGGTAGTCAAGAGACCCAGTACTTC. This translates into CASSIQAGSQETQYF.